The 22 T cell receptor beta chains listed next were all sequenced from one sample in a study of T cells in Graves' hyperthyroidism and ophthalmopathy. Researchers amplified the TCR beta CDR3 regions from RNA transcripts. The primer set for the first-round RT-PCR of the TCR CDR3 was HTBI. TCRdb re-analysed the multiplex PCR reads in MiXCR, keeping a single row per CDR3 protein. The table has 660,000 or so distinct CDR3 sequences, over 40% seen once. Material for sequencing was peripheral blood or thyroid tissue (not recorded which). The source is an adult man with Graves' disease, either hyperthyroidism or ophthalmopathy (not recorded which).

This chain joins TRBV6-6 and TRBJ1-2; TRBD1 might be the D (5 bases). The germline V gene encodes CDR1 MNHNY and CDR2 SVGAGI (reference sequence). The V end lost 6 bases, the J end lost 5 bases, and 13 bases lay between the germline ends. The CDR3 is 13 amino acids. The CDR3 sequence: CASSAGGLYGYTF. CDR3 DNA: TGTGCCAGCAGCGCGGGGGGACTTTATGGCTACACCTTC.

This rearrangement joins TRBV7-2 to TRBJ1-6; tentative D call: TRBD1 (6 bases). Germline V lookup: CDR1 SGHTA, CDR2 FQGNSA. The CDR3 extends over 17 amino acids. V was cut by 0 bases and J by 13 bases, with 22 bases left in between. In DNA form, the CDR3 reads TGTGCCAGCAGCTTAGCATACCGGCCGGGGGCAGATCAGCCCCTCCACTTT. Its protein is CASSLAYRPGADQPLHF.

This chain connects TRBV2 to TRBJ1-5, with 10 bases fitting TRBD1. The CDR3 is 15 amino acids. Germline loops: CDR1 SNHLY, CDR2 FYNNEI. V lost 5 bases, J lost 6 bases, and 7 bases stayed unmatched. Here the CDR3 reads CASSQRQGAGQPQHF. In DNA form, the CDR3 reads TGTGCCAGCAGTCAACGACAGGGGGCCGGTCAGCCCCAGCATTTT.

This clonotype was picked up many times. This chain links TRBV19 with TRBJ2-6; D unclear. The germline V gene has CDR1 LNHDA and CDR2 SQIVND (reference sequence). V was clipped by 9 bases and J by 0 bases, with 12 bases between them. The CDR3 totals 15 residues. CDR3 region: CASGFRSSGANVLTF. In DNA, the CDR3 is TGTGCCAGCGGGTTCAGGAGCTCTGGGGCCAACGTCCTGACTTTC.

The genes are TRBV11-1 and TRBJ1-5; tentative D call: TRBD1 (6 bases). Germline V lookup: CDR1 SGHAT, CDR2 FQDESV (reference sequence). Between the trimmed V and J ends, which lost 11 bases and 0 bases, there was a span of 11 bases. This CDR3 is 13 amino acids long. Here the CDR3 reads CAVGAYSNQPQHF. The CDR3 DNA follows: TGTGCCGTGGGGGCTTATAGCAATCAGCCCCAGCATTTT.

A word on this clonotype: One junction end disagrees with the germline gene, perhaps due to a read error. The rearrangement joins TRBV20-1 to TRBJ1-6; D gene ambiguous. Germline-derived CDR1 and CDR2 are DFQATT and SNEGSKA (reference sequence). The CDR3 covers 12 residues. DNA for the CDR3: TGCAGTGCTAGAGAGGGGAATTCACCCCCCCACTTT. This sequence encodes CSAREGNSPPHF.

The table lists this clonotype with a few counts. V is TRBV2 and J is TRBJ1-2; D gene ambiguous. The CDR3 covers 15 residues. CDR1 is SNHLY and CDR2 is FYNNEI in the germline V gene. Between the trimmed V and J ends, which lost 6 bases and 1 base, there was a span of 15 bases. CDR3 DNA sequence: TGTGCCAGCAGGATAAAGGGTAACCTTAACTATGGCTACACCTTC. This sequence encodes CASRIKGNLNYGYTF.

This CDR3 reads CATSRGRTGDNQPQHF. The CDR3 nucleotides are TGTGCCACCAGCAGAGGCAGGACAGGCGATAATCAGCCCCAGCATTTT. The chain combines TRBV15 with TRBJ1-5; 7 positions agree with TRBD1. This CDR3 spans 16 amino acids. The J segment lost 4 bases and the V segment lost 1 base, leaving 7 bases of the junction unmatched. The germline CDR1 and CDR2 sequences are LNHNV and YYDKDF (reference sequence).

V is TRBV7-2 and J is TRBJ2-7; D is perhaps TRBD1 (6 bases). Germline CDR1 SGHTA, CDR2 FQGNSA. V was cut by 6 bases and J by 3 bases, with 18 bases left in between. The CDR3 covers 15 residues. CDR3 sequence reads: CASSDLYGGGYEQYF. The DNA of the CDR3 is TGTGCCAGCAGTGATCTCTATGGGGGCGGCTACGAGCAGTACTTC.

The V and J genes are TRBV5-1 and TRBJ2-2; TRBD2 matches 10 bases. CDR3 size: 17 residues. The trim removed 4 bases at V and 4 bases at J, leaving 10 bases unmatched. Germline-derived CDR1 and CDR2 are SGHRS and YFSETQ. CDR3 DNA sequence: TGCGCCAGCAGCCAGGTTCGAGCGGGAGGGCTCACCGGGGAGCTGTTTTTT. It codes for CASSQVRAGGLTGELFF.

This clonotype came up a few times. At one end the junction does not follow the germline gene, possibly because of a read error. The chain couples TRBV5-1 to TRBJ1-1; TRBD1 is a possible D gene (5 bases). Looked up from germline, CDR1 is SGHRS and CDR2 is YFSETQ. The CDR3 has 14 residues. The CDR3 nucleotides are TGCGCCAGCACCTTGGGGGTTATTGGCACTGAAGCTTTCTTT. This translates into CASTLGVIGTEAFF.

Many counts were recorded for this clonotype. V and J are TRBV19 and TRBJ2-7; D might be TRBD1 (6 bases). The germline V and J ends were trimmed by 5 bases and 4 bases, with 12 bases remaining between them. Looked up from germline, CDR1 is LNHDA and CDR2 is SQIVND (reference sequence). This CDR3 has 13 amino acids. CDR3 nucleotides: TGTGCCAGTAGTGATGGGACATTATACGAGCAGTACTTC. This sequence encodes CASSDGTLYEQYF.

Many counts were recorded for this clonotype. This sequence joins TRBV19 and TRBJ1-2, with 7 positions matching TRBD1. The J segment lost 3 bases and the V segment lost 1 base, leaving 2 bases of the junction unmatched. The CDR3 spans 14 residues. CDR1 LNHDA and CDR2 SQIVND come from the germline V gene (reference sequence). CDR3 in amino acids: CASSIGTGDYGYTF. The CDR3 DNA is TGTGCCAGTAGTATAGGTACAGGGGACTATGGCTACACCTTC.

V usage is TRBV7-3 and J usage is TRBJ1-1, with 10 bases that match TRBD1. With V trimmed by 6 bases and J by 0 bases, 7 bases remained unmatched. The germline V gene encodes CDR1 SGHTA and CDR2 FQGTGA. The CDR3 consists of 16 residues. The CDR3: CASSLIGTGVNTEAFF. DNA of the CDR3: TGTGCCAGCAGTCTGATAGGGACAGGGGTGAACACTGAAGCTTTCTTT.

The CDR3 region has the DNA TGCAGCGTCTCCGGACAGGTGCGTCAGCCCCAGCATTTT. Translation: CSVSGQVRQPQHF. The chain links TRBV29-1 to TRBJ1-5; 7 bases are a match to TRBD1. The CDR3 totals 13 residues. Germline assignment: CDR1 SQVTM and CDR2 ANQGSEA. J was trimmed by 6 bases and V by 6 bases; bases with no gene match: 8.

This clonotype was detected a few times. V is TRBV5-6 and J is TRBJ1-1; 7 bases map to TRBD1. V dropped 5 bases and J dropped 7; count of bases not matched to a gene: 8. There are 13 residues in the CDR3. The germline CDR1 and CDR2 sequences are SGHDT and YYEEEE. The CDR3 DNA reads TGTGCCAGCAGATTAACAGGGGCCGGTGAAGCTTTCTTT. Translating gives CASRLTGAGEAFF.

The CDR3 spells CASSSRRVTTNEKLFF. CDR3 coding DNA: TGTGCCAGCAGCTCCCGACGTGTCACAACTAATGAAAAACTGTTTTTT. The chain combines TRBV7-9 with TRBJ1-4; D remains unclear. This CDR3 is built from 16 residues. Germline V CDR1 and CDR2: SEHNR, FQNEAQ (reference sequence). Trimming removed 4 bases at V and 0 bases at J, with 12 bases between.

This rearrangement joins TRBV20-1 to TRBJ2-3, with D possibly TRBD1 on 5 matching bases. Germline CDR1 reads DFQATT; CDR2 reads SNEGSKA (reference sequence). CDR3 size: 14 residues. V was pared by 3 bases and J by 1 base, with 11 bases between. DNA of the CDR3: TGCAGTGCTAGCCACGACAGCCGCACAGATACGCAGTATTTT. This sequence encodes CSASHDSRTDTQYF.

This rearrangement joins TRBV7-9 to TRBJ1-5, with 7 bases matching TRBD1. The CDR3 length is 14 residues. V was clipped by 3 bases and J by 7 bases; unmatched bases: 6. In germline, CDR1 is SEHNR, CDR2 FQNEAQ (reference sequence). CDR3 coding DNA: TGTGCCAGCAGCTTCCAGGGGGTACAACAGCCCCAGCATTTT. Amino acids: CASSFQGVQQPQHF.

The CDR3 protein is CASSLELAVTYEQYF. The CDR3, as DNA: TGTGCCAGCAGCTTGGAACTAGCGGTTACCTACGAGCAGTACTTC. The chain combines TRBV7-8 with TRBJ2-7; TRBD2 matches 8 bases. The length of the CDR3 is 15 residues. Germline V gene data show CDR1 as SGHVS and CDR2 as FQNEAQ. After removal of 3 bases from V and 2 bases from J, the junction contained 6 bases not matched to a gene. The full variable domain, its missing parts supplied by reference TRBV7-8 and TRBJ2-7, is GAGVSQSPRYKVAKRGQDVALRCDPISGHVSLFWYQQALGQGPEFLTYFQNEAQLDKSGLPSDRFFAERPEGSVSTLKIQRTQQEDSAVYLCASSLELAVTYEQYFGPGTRLTVT.

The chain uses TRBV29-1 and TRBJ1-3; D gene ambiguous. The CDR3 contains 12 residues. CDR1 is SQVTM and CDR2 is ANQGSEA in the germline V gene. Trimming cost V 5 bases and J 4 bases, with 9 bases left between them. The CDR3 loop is CSVRDRGNTIYF. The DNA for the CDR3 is TGCAGCGTTAGAGATAGGGGAAACACCATATATTTT.

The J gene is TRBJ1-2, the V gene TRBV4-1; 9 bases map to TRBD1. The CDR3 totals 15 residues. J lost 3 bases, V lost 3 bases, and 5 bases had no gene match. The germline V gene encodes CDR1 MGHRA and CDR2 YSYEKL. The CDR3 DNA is TGCGCCAGCAGCCAGCGGACAGGGGAGTACTATGGCTACACCTTC. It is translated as CASSQRTGEYYGYTF.